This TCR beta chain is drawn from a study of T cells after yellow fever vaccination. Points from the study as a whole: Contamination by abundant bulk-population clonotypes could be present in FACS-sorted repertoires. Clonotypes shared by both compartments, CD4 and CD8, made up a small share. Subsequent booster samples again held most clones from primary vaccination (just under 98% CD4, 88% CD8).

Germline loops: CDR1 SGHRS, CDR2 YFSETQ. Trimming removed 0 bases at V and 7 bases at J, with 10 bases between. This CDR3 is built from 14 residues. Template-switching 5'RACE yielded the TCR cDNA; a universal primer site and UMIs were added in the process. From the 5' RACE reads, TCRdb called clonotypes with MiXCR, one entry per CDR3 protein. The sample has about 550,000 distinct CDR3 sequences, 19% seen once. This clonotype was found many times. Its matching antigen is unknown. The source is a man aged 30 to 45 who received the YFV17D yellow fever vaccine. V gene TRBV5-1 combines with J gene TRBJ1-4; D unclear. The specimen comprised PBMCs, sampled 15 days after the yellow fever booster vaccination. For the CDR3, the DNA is TGCGCCAGCAGCTTGGCTACGGATGGTGAAAAACTGTTTTTT. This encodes CASSLATDGEKLFF.